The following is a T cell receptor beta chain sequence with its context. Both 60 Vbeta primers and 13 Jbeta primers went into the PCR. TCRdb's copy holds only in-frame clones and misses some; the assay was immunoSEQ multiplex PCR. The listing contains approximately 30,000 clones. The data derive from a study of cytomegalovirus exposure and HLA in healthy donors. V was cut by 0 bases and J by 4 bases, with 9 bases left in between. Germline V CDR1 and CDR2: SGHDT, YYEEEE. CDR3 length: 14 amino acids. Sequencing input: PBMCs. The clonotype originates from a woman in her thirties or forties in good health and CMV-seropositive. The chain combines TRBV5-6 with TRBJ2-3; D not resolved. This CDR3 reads CASSLAHAADTQYF. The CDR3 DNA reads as TGTGCCAGCAGCTTGGCGCATGCGGCAGATACGCAGTATTTT. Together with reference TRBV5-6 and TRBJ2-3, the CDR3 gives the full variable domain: DAGVTQSPTHLIKTRGQQVTLRCSPKSGHDTVSWYQQALGQGPQFIFQYYEEEERQRGNFPDRFSGHQFPNYSSELNVNALLLGDSALYLCASSLAHAADTQYFGPGTRLTVL.